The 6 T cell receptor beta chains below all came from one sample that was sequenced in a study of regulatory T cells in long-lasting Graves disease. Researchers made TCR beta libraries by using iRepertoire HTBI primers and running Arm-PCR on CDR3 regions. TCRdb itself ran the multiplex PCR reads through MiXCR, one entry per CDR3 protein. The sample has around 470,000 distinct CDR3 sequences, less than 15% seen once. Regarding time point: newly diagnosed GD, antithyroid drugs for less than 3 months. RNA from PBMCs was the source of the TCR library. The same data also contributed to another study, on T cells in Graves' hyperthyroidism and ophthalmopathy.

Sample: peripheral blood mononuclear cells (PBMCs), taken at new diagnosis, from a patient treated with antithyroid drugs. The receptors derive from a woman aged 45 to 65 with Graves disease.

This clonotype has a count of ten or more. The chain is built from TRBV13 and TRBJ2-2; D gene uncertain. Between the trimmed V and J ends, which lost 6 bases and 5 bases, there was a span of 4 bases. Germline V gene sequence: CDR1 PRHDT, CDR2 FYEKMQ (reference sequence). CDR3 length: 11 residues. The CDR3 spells CASSVTGELFF. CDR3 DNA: TGTGCCAGCAGTGTTACCGGGGAGCTGTTTTTT.

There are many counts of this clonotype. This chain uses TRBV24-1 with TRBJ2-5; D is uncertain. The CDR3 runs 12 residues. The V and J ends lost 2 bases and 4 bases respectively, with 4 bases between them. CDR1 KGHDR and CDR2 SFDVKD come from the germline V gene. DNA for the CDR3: TGTGCCACCAGTGATTCGCGAGAGACCCAGTACTTC. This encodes CATSDSRETQYF.

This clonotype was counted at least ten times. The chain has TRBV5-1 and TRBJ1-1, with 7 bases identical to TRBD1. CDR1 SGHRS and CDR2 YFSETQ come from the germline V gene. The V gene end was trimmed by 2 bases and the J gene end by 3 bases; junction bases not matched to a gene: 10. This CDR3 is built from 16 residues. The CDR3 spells CASSFPSTGSYTEAFF. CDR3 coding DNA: TGCGCCAGCAGCTTCCCGTCGACAGGGTCGTACACTGAAGCTTTCTTT.

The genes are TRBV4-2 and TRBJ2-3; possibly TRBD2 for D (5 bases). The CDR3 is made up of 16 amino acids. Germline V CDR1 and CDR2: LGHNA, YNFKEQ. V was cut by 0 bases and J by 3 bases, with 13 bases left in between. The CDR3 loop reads CASSQDWVSGTDTQYF. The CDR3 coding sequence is TGTGCCAGCAGCCAAGATTGGGTGAGCGGTACAGATACGCAGTATTTT.

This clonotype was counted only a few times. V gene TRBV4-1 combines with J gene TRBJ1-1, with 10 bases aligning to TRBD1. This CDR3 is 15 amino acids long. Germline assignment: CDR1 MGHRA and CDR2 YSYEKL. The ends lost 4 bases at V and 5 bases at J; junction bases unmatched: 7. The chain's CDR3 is CASSPRQGAITEAFF. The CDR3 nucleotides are TGCGCCAGCAGCCCCAGACAGGGGGCAATAACTGAAGCTTTCTTT.

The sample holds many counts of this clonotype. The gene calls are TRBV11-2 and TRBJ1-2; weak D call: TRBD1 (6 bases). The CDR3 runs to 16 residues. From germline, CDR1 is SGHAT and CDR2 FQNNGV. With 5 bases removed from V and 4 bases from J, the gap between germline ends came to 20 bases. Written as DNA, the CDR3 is TGTGCCAGCAGCCCAGGGACACCTGGATCGGGCTATGGCTACACCTTC. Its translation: CASSPGTPGSGYGYTF.